Below are 2 T cell receptor beta chains sequenced from a single sample in a study of beta chain features in type 1 diabetes. Every bit of the isolated RNA underwent reverse transcription, so sequencing read expressed TCRB transcripts. Only in-frame clones appear in the TCRdb table, and some are missing; sequencing was by immunoSEQ multiplex PCR. The sample contains around 320,000 clones, 12% to 15% of which appear only once. Sequencing used central memory CD4+ T cells from blood. All receptors derive from a young man in good health.

The chain carries TRBV10-3 and TRBJ1-5; the D gene is possibly TRBD1 (6 bases). The germline V gene encodes CDR1 ENHRY and CDR2 SYGVKD. V was pared by 3 bases and J by 7 bases, with 16 bases between. The CDR3 covers 15 residues. The CDR3 DNA sequence: TGTGCCATCAGTGATGGAGTCAGGGGTGGCCAGCCCCAGCATTTT. This encodes CAISDGVRGGQPQHF.

This chain links TRBV5-5 with TRBJ1-2; D unclear. Trimming removed 4 bases from V and 4 bases from J, with 20 bases in between. The CDR3 spans 16 residues. Germline lookup yields CDR1 SGHKS and CDR2 YYEKEE (reference sequence). The chain's CDR3 is CASSQDSLGKAYGYTF. CDR3 nucleotide sequence: TGTGCCAGCAGCCAAGACTCGCTGGGGAAGGCCTATGGCTACACCTTC.